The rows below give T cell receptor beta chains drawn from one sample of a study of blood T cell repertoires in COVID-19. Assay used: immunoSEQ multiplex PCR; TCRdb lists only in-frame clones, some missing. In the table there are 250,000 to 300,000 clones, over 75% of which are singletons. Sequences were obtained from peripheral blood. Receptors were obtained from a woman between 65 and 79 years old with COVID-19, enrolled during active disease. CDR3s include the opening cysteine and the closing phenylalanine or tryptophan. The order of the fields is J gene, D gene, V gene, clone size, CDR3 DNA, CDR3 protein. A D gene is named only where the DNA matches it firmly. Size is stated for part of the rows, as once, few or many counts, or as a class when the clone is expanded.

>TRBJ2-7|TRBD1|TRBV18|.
TGTGCCAGCTCACCCCCGGGACAGGGCGAAAACGAGCAGTACTTC
CASSPPGQGENEQYF
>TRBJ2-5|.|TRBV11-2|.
TGTGCCAGCAGCTTAGGAGAAAGTCAAGAGACCCAGTACTTC
CASSLGESQETQYF
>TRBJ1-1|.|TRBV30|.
TGTGCCTGGAGCCCAGGGGATGGGACTGAAGCTTTCTTT
CAWSPGDGTEAFF
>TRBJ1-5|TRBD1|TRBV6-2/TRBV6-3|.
TGTGCCAGCAGTTACCTCCAGGACAGGGGGCTTAGCAATCAGCCCCAGCATTTT
CASSYLQDRGLSNQPQHF
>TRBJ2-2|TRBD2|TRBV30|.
TGTGCCTGGAGTCCGCGACTAGCGGGACCCACCGGGGAGCTGTTTTTT
CAWSPRLAGPTGELFF
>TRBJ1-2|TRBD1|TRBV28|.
TGTGCCAGCAGTCAACCGGGACAGGGGGACTATGGCTACACCTTC
CASSQPGQGDYGYTF
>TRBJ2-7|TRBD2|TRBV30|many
TGTGCCTGGAGTGTACTGGTTACAGGGACTAGCGGGAGGTATTCCTACGAGCAGTACTTC
CAWSVLVTGTSGRYSYEQYF
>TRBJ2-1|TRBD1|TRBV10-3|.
TGTGCCATCAGTGAGACGGGACAGGGGGGCTCCTACAATGAGCAGTTCTTC
CAISETGQGGSYNEQFF
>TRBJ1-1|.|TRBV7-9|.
TGTGCCAGCACCTTACTGGGGACAACAAGAAACACTGAAGCTTTCTTT
CASTLLGTTRNTEAFF
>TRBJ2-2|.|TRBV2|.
TGTGCCAGCAGTGAACAGACCGGGGAGCTGTTTTTT
CASSEQTGELFF
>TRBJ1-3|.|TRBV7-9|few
TGTGCCAGCAGCCCCGGGACATCCGGAAACACCATATATTTT
CASSPGTSGNTIYF
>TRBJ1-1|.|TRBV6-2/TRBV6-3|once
TGTGCCAGCAGTTACGAAAGACGGGGACTTGAAGCTTTCTTT
CASSYERRGLEAFF
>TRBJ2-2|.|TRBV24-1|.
TGTGCCACCGGGAAGCCAGGGCGAAGGACCGGGGAGCTGTTTTTT
CATGKPGRRTGELFF
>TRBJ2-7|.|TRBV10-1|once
TGCGCCAGCAGTGGTCTCGTGGCCAGCTCCTACGAGCAGTACTTC
CASSGLVASSYEQYF
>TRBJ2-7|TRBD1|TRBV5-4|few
TGTGCCAGCAGCTTTTGGGGACAGCCCTACGAGCAGTACTTC
CASSFWGQPYEQYF
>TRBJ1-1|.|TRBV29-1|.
TGCAGCGTTGGGGGCAGTTCAGCTTTCTTT
CSVGGSSAFF
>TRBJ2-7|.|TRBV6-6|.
TGTGCCAGCAGTTATGCCGGCGGCCACGAGCAGTACTTC
CASSYAGGHEQYF
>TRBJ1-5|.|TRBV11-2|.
TGTGCCAGCAGCTTAGATTCGAGACAGCCCCAGCATTTT
CASSLDSRQPQHF
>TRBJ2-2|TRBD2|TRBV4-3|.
TGCGCCAGCAGCCAACTTATAGCGGGAGGAAGTTACGGGGAGCTGTTTTTT
CASSQLIAGGSYGELFF
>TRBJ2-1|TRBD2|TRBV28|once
TGTGCCAGCAGTTTAGCGGGAGGCTCGGATGAGCAGTTCTTC
CASSLAGGSDEQFF
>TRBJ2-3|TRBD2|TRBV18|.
TGTGCCAGCTCACCTCGGACTAGCGGGAGAATAGATACGCAGTATTTT
CASSPRTSGRIDTQYF
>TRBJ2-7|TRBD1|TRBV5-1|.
TGCGCCAGCAGCTCACCGGGACAGGCTTATTACGAGCAGTACTTC
CASSSPGQAYYEQYF
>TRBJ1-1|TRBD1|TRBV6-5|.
TGTGCCAGCAGTTACCAGGGGGCCGGCACTGAAGCTTTCTTT
CASSYQGAGTEAFF
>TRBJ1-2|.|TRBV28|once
TGTGCCAGCAGTCAGGGCTTACGTGGCTACACCTTC
CASSQGLRGYTF
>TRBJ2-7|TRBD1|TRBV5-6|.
TGTGCCAGCAGCTTGGGGGTGTTTGGGAACAGGGGCTACGAGCAGTACTTC
CASSLGVFGNRGYEQYF
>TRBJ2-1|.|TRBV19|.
TGTGCCAGTAGTATAAGTAACTCCGGCGGCTACAATGAGCAGTTCTTC
CASSISNSGGYNEQFF
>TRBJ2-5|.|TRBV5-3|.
TGTGCCAGAAGCTTGTATGGGGCGCGGACCCAGTACTTC
CARSLYGARTQYF
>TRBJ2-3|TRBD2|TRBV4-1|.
TGCGCCAGCAGCACAGGACTAGCGGGAGGAGCAGATACGCAGTATTTT
CASSTGLAGGADTQYF
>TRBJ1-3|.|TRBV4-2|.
TGTGCCAGCAGCCCTCTACAAGGAGGGCGAAACACCATATATTTT
CASSPLQGGRNTIYF
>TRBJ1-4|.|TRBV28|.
TGTGCCAGCACCTTGACAGCTGGGGCTCAAAAACTGTTTTTT
CASTLTAGAQKLFF
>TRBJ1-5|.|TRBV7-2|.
TGTGCCAGCAGCTCCTACAGGGCGCAGCCCCAGCATTTT
CASSSYRAQPQHF
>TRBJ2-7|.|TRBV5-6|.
TGTGCCAGCAGCTCCAACTACGAGCAGTACTTC
CASSSNYEQYF
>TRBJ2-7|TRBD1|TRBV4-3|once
TGCGCCAGCAGCCAGATCGGGACAGGGTTTTTCTACGAGCAGTACTTC
CASSQIGTGFFYEQYF